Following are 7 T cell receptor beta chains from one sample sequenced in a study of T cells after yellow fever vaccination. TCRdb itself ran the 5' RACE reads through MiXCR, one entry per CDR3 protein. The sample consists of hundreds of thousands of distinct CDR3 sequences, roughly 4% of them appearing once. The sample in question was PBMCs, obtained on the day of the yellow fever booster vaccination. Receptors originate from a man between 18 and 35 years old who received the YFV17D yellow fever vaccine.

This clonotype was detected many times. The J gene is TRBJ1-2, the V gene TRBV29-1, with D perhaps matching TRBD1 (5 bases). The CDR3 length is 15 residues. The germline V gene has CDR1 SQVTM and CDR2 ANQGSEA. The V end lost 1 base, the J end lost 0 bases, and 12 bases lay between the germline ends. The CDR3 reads CSVEALTETNYGYTF. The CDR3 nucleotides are TGCAGCGTTGAAGCCTTGACAGAAACTAACTATGGCTACACCTTC.

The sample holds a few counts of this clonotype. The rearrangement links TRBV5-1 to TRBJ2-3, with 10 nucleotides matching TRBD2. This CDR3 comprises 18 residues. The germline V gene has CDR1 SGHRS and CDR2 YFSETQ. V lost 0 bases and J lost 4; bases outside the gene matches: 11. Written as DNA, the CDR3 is TGCGCCAGCAGCTTGGCAACCTTAGCGGGGGGCCTCCCAGATACGCAGTATTTT. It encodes CASSLATLAGGLPDTQYF.

CDR3 nucleotides: TGTGCCAGCAGCCTAGGGTGGGGGGACTATGGCTACACCTTC. This translates into CASSLGWGDYGYTF. This chain uses TRBV7-2 with TRBJ1-2; a possible D gene is TRBD1 (5 bases). V lost 5 bases to trimming and J lost 3 bases, with 13 bases between them. The germline V gene encodes CDR1 SGHTA and CDR2 FQGNSA. The CDR3 extends over 14 amino acids.

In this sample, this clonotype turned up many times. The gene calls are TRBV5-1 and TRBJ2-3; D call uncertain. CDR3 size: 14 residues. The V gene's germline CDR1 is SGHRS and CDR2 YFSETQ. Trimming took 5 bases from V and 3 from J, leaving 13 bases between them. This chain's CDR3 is CASRVFWGTDTQYF. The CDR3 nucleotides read TGCGCCAGCAGAGTGTTTTGGGGTACAGATACGCAGTATTTT.

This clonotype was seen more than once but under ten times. This CDR3 is CASSDDRVGYTF. CDR3 in DNA: TGTGCCAGCAGCGACGACAGGGTCGGCTACACCTTC. The chain couples TRBV2 to TRBJ1-2, with 7 positions matching TRBD1. The length of the CDR3 is 12 residues. V lost 6 bases to trimming and J lost 8 bases; unmatched junction nucleotides: 6. Germline CDR1 SNHLY, CDR2 FYNNEI.

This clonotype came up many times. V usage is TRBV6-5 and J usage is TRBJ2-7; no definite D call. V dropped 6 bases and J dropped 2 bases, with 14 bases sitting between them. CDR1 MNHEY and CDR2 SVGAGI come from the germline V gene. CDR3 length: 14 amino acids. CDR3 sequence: CASSPEGITYEQYF. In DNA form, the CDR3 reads TGTGCCAGCAGCCCCGAAGGGATCACCTACGAGCAGTACTTC.

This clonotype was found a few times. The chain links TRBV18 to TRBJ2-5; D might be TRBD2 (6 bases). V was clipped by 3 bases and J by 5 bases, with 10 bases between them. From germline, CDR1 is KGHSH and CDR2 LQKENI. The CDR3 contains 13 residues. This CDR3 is CASSPRAGETQYF. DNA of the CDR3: TGTGCCAGCTCACCCCGGGCGGGGGAGACCCAGTACTTC.